This TCR beta chain was captured by sequencing in a study of blood T cell repertoires in COVID-19. The wider study: Some COVID-19 samples were acute and others convalescent; all came from the United States, Italy and Spain. Sample material is recorded as cDNA or gDNA derived from T cells, B-cell-depleted T cells, or PBMCs.

The V gene lost 4 bases and the J gene lost 2 bases, with 15 bases spanning the gap. CDR1 and CDR2 (germline): SGDLS, YYNGEE. The CDR3 spans 16 residues. The data were produced by immunoSEQ multiplex PCR, yet TCRdb's version contains in-frame clones alone and is incomplete. The sample has 30,000 to 35,000 clones; 70% to 90% are singletons. The rearrangement links TRBV9 to TRBJ2-2, with D perhaps TRBD2 (7 bases). Sequencing used peripheral blood. The clonotype comes from a woman aged 40 to 50 with active or convalescent COVID-19. Here the CDR3 DNA reads TGTGCCAGCAGCCTCCGGGGGGACAAAAACACCGGGGAGCTGTTTTTT. The encoded protein is CASSLRGDKNTGELFF.